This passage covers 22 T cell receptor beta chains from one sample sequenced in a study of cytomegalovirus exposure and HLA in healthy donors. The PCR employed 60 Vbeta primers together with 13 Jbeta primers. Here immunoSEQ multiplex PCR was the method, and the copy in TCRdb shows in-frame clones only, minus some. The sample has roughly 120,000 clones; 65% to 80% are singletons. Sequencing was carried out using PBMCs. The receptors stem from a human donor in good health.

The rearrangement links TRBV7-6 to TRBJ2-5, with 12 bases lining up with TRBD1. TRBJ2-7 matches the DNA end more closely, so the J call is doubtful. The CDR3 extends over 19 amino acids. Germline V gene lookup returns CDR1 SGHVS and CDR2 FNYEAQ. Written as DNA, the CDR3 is TGTGCCAGCAGCTTAGCCACAACCGGGACAGGGGGCCCATACTACGAGCAGTACTTC. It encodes CASSLATTGTGGPYYEQYF.

DNA of the CDR3: TGCGCCAGCAGCCGGGGGACTAACAATGAGCAGTTCTTC. Its protein product is CASSRGTNNEQFF. The J gene is TRBJ2-1, the V gene TRBV4-1, with 7 positions matching TRBD2. The CDR3 covers 13 residues. V lost 4 bases and J lost 5; bases outside the gene matches: 2. The V gene's germline CDR1 is MGHRA and CDR2 YSYEKL.

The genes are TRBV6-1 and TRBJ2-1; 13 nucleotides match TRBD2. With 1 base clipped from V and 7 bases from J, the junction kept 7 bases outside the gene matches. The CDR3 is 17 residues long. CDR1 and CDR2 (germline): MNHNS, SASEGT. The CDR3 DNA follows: TGTGCCAGCAGTGAAGTCGGACTAGCGGGAGCGGGAAATGAGCAGTTCTTC. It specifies CASSEVGLAGAGNEQFF.

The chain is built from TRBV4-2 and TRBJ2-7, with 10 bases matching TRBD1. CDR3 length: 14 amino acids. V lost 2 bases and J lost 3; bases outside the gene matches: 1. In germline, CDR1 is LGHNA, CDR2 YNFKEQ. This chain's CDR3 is CASSQRTGGYEQYF. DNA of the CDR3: TGTGCCAGCAGCCAAAGGACAGGGGGCTACGAGCAGTACTTC.

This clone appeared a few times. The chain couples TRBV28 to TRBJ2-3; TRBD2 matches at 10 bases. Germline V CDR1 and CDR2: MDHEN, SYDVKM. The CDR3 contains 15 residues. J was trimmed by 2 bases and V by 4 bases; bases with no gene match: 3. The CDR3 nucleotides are TGTGCCAGCAGTTCTAGCGGGGGTTCCACAGATACGCAGTATTTT. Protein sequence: CASSSSGGSTDTQYF.

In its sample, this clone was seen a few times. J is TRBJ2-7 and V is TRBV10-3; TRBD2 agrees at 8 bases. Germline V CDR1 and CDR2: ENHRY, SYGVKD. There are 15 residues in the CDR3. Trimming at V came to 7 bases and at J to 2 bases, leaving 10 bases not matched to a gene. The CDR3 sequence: CAINSGLADPYEQYF. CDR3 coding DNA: TGTGCCATCAACTCAGGACTAGCCGACCCCTACGAGCAGTACTTC.

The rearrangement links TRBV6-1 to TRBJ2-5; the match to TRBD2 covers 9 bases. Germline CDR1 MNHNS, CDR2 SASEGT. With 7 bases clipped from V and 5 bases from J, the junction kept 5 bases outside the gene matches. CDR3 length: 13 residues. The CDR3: CASNSGSLETQYF. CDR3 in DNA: TGTGCCAGCAATAGCGGGAGTCTGGAGACCCAGTACTTC.

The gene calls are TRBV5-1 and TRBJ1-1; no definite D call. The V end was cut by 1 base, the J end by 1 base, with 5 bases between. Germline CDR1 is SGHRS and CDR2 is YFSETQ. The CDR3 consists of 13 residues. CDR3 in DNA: TGCGCCAGCAGCTTGCCAGGGAACACTGAAGCTTTCTTT. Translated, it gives CASSLPGNTEAFF.

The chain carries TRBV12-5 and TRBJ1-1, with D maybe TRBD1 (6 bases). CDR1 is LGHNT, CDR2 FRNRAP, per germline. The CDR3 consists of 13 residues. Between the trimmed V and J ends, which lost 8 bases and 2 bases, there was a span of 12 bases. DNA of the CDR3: TGTGCTAGTTGGGGGGGCCTAAACACTGAAGCTTTCTTT. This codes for CASWGGLNTEAFF.

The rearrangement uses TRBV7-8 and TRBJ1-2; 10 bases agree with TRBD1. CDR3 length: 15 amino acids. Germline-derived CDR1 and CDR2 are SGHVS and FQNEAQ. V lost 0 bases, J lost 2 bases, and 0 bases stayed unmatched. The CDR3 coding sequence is TGTGCCAGCAGCTTAGCGACAGGGGGCAACTATGGCTACACCTTC. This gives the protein CASSLATGGNYGYTF. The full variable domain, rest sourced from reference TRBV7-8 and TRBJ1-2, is GAGVSQSPRYKVAKRGQDVALRCDPISGHVSLFWYQQALGQGPEFLTYFQNEAQLDKSGLPSDRFFAERPEGSVSTLKIQRTQQEDSAVYLCASSLATGGNYGYTFGSGTRLTVV.

CDR3: CASSLTGGFNSPLHF. The CDR3 DNA sequence: TGTGCCAGCAGCTTGACAGGGGGCTTTAATTCACCCCTCCACTTT. The genes are TRBV27 and TRBJ1-6; 10 nucleotides line up with TRBD1. V shed 6 bases, J shed 6 bases, and the junction held 5 bases outside the gene matches. The CDR3 loop spans 15 amino acids. The germline gives CDR1 MNHEY, CDR2 SMNVEV (reference sequence).

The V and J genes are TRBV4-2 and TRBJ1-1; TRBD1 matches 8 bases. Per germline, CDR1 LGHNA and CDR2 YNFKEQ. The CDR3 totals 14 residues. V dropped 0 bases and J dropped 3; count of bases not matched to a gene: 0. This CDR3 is CASSQETGDTEAFF. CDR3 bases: TGTGCCAGCAGCCAAGAGACAGGGGACACTGAAGCTTTCTTT.

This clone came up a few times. For the CDR3, the DNA is TGCGCCAGCAGCTCCAATGGGGGAGGGGGGCCGGATCAGCCCCAGCATTTT. It translates to CASSSNGGGGPDQPQHF. The chain recombines TRBV5-1 with TRBJ1-5; perhaps TRBD1 as D (6 bases). The germline V gene has CDR1 SGHRS and CDR2 YFSETQ. The CDR3 consists of 17 residues. V dropped 3 bases and J dropped 5 bases, with 21 bases sitting between them.

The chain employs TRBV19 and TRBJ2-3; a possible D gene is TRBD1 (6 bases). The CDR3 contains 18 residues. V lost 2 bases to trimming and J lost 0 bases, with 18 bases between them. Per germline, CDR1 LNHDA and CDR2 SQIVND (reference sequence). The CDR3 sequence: CASSILPLGQLSTDTQYF. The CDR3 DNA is TGTGCCAGTAGTATACTCCCCCTCGGACAGCTTAGCACAGATACGCAGTATTTT.

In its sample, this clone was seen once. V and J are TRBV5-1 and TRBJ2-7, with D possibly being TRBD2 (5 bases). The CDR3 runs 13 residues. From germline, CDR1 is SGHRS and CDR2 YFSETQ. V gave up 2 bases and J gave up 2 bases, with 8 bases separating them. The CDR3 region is CASSLLGAYEQYF. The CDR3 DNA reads TGCGCCAGCAGCTTACTCGGGGCCTACGAGCAGTACTTC.

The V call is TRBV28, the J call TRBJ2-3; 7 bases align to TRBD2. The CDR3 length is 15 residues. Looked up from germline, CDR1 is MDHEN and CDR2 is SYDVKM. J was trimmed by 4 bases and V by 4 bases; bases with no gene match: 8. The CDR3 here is CASSSPGGIPDTQYF. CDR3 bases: TGTGCCAGCAGTTCCCCGGGGGGAATCCCAGATACGCAGTATTTT.

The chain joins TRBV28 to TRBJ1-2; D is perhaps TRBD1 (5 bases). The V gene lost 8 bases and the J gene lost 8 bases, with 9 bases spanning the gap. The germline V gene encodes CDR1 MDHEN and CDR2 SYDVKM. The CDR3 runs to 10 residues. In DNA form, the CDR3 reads TGTGCCAGCGGGGCGGGGGGCTACACCTTC. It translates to CASGAGGYTF.

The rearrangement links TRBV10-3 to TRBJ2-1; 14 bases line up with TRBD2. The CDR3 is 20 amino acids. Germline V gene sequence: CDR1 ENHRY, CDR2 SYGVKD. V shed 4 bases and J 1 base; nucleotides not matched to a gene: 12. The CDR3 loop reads CAISATPGLAGDKSYNEQFF. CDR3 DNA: TGTGCCATCAGTGCCACCCCGGGACTAGCGGGAGATAAGTCCTACAATGAGCAGTTCTTC.

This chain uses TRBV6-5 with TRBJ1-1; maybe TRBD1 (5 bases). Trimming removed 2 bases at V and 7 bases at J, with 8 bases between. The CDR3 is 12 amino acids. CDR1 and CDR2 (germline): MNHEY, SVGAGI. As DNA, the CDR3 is TGTGCCAGCAGTTACGGGCAGGGTGAAGCTTTCTTT. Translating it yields CASSYGQGEAFF.

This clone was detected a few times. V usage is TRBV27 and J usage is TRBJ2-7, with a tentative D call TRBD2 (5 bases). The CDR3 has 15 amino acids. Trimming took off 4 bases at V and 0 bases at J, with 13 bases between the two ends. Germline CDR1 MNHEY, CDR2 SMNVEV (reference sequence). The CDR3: CASSSAVLGSYEQYF. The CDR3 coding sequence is TGTGCCAGCAGTTCAGCGGTCCTCGGCTCCTACGAGCAGTACTTC.

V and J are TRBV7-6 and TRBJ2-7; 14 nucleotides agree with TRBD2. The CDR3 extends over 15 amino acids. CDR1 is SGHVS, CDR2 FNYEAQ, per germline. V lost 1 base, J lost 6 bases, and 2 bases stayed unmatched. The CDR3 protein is CASSLGLAGGSEQYF. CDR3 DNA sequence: TGTGCCAGCAGCTTAGGACTAGCGGGAGGGTCCGAGCAGTACTTC.

As DNA, the CDR3 is TGTGCCAGCAGCCTTGGGGGGGTGGGCAGCGATGAGCAGTTCTTC. This gives the protein CASSLGGVGSDEQFF. The J gene is TRBJ2-1, the V gene TRBV11-2, with 7 bases that match TRBD2. Germline CDR1 SGHAT, CDR2 FQNNGV. With 5 bases clipped from V and 8 bases from J, the junction kept 12 bases outside the gene matches. The CDR3 is 15 amino acids.